Listed here is a single T cell receptor (beta chain). There is no known antigen for this receptor. There are no base qualities to consult, and no much larger clone falls within one base. These data are taken from a study of T cell responses to AZD1222 COVID-19 vaccine (dated by TCRdb to the early 2020s). Study-level background: Because spike-specific TCR depth and breadth did not differ between the two schedules, AZD1222 recipients who got a second dose at roughly 4 weeks were pooled with those who got a second dose at roughly 12 weeks. TCR sequencing was performed for 230 to 250 trial participants, of whom 200 to 220 were given two doses of AZD1222 and some 26 were given two doses of MenACWY control vaccine. Trial participants were enrolled by age into subgroups of 18-55, 56-69 and 70-plus years, and around 150, 29 and 61 TCR-sequenced participants, respectively, were included in these subgroups. General conclusions and limits of the study: In the small 56-69-year group, the increase in depth fell short of significance, most likely because of low power. Most participants were white British and females outnumbered males, and the authors suggested that clonal diversity may have been underestimated. No day 14 peak-response samples were available, so repertoires were characterized only after the peak T cell response. Reportedly, almost half of the unique spike-specific TCRs recognized epitopes lying outside the regions that are mutated in the B.1.351 and B.1.1.7 variants. Only 5 to 7 AZD1222 recipients were SARS-CoV-2 seropositive at baseline, limiting conclusions about previously exposed vaccinees. A significant rise in spike-specific TCR breadth and depth was observed after two AZD1222 doses relative to day 0 and relative to MenACWY recipients. The vaccine-associated CD4 TCRs covered the entire spike protein, and the dominant responses fell in regions 160-218 and 743-854.

The CDR3 regions of human TCRbeta chains were analyzed by immunosequencing. The paper's processing steps were these. Repertoire TCRs were checked for matches against a reference library of SARS-CoV-2-specific TCRs that had been generated using the MIRA antigen-specificity platform. Breadth meant the fraction of unique TCRs that were SARS-CoV-2-associated, whereas depth meant the fraction of total T cells that were SARS-CoV-2-associated. Using the MIRA data, each spike-specific TCR was mapped to the spike region that the TCR reacts to and placed in a CD4 or CD8 class. Log10-transformed breadth and depth values were compared by one-way ANOVA with Sidak's multiple comparisons tests. Imported from immuneACCESS, the table was reduced by TCRdb to in-frame sequences with V and J called. These copies leave out some clones; in studies compared against another copy, an unresolved V gene accounts for under half, and the cause of the remainder is not known. That table supplies the V and J calls and clone size; D and trimming were determined from the DNA. The sample yields 150,000 to 200,000 clones; approximately 93% were counted once. The ten largest make up about 4.2% of the sample.

In the paper's terms, the time point label means: baseline before first vaccination. Vaccinee samples came from UK trials COV001 and COV002, including a single-blind randomized controlled phase 2/3 trial of AZD1222 (ChAdOx1 nCoV-19) in healthy adults. Trial participant PBMC samples were collected at day 0 and day 28 after the second dose for TCRbeta chain sequencing. The germline V gene (reference sequence) gives CDR1 as LGHDT and CDR2 as YNNKEL. V lost 7 bases and J lost 3 bases, and the count of bases not matched to a germline gene is 7. From cysteine to phenylalanine, the CDR3 is 14 amino acids long. Kept here is only the CDR3 DNA, which spans 42 bases and is read in frame from base 1.

The origin of this receptor is an adult in good health. This chain joins TRBV3-1 (or the pseudogene TRBV3-2) to TRBJ2-7; 9 of the junction bases match TRBD1. The sample was peripheral blood, taken on day 0 of AZD1222 vaccination. The nucleotides are TGTGCCAGCACTAAAGGACAGGGGCACTACGAGCAGTACTTC. Translation gives CASTKGQGHYEQYF.